This T cell receptor (beta chain) derives from a study of blood T cell repertoires in COVID-19. Study-level background: Donors in the United States, Italy and Spain gave samples during acute or convalescent COVID-19. From T cells, B-cell-depleted T cells, or PBMCs came the material, which was cDNA or gDNA.

In the original processing: How many nucleated cells were present was estimated from reference gene primer amplification. Measured with immunoSEQ multiplex PCR; TCRdb has only the in-frame clones, and not every one. V, J and clone size were drawn from that table, and D and trimming were deduced from the DNA. The sample contains roughly 48,000 clones, roughly four fifths of which appear only once. Germline V gene data show CDR1 as SGHRS and CDR2 as YFSETQ. The CDR3 is 17 amino acids. Trimming cost V 4 bases and J 0 bases; bases outside gene matches: 5. What was sequenced was peripheral blood. This sequence originates from a man between 35 and 55 years old with acute or convalescent COVID-19. The chain carries TRBV5-1 and TRBJ1-6, with 9 bases that match TRBD1. The CDR3 region is CASSAGQGSSYNSPLHF. The CDR3 nucleotides read TGCGCCAGCAGCGCAGGACAGGGGAGCTCCTATAATTCACCCCTCCACTTT.